The 6 T cell receptor beta chains presented below share a single source sample, sequenced in a study of T cells after yellow fever vaccination. One entry per CDR3 protein results from TCRdb running MiXCR on the 5' RACE reads. The table has 400,000 to 650,000 distinct CDR3 sequences, just over 20% seen once; the top ten hold about a sixth. The material sequenced was PBMCs, taken about 20 days after the first yellow fever vaccination. These receptors were obtained from a man aged 18 to 30 who received the YFV17D yellow fever vaccine.

This clonotype was seen only a few times. The chain employs TRBV12-3 or TRBV12-4 and TRBJ1-1; D is unresolved. The CDR3 has 15 residues. Trimming took 3 bases from V and 2 from J, leaving 13 bases between them. The CDR3 region has the DNA TGTGCCAGCAGTTTGGGTTCCAACACAAACACTGAAGCTTTCTTT. Translated: CASSLGSNTNTEAFF.

V usage is TRBV5-5 and J usage is TRBJ1-2; 8 bases are shared with TRBD1. Trimming removed 4 bases from V and 3 bases from J; junction bases left unmatched: 8. There are 15 residues in the CDR3. Germline V gene sequence: CDR1 SGHKS, CDR2 YYEKEE (reference sequence). As DNA, the CDR3 is TGTGCCAGCAGCGTCTCAGGGGGCGCATACTATGGCTACACCTTC. Its protein is CASSVSGGAYYGYTF.

This chain links TRBV20-1 with TRBJ2-7; 7 nucleotides agree with TRBD1. V lost 3 bases to trimming and J lost 2 bases; unmatched junction nucleotides: 10. Germline V gene sequence: CDR1 DFQATT, CDR2 SNEGSKA (reference sequence). This CDR3 contains 15 residues. The CDR3 DNA is TGCAGTGCTAGGCTGGGCGAGGGGGCCGCCTACGAGCAGTACTTC. Protein sequence: CSARLGEGAAYEQYF.

V gene TRBV4-3 combines with J gene TRBJ2-1; D possibly corresponds to TRBD1 (5 bases). The V gene lost 0 bases and the J gene lost 5 bases, with 14 bases spanning the gap. The CDR3 extends over 16 amino acids. Germline V gene lookup returns CDR1 LGHNA and CDR2 YSLEER. The CDR3 region has the DNA TGCGCCAGCAGCCAAGATCATAACAGGCTGAACAATGAGCAGTTCTTC. Protein sequence: CASSQDHNRLNNEQFF.

The V call is TRBV4-3, the J call TRBJ1-1; D is ambiguous. The CDR3 has 14 amino acids. Trimming removed 3 bases at V and 4 bases at J, with 12 bases between. The V gene's germline CDR1 is LGHNA and CDR2 YSLEER. The CDR3 is CASSHLLDGTEAFF. The DNA for the CDR3 is TGCGCCAGCAGCCACCTCTTGGATGGCACTGAAGCTTTCTTT.

This chain connects TRBV20-1 to TRBJ1-4, with 9 bases that match TRBD1. CDR3 length: 14 residues. Germline lookup yields CDR1 DFQATT and CDR2 SNEGSKA (reference sequence). The V gene end was trimmed by 4 bases and the J gene end by 4 bases; junction bases not matched to a gene: 4. The CDR3 nucleotides are TGCAGTGCTAAGCCGGGACAGGGTAATGAAAAACTGTTTTTT. It translates to CSAKPGQGNEKLFF.